One and the same sample provided the 3 T cell receptor beta chains below, sequenced in a study of blood T cell repertoires in COVID-19 (dated by TCRdb to the early 2020s). Libraries were built with the immunoSEQ multiplex PCR assay. The source is immuneACCESS, and TCRdb retained only in-frame sequences with V and J called. Part of the clones is not carried over; for the studies checked, unresolved V genes explain less than half of this, and the remainder is unexplained. The sample has about 190,000 clones on record, approximately 79% of them singletons. The ten largest clones capture approximately 12% of the sample. The sequencing input was peripheral blood. All receptors derive from a middle-aged man who had recovered from COVID-19.

The CDR3 coding sequence is TGCAGCTTCCGGGACAGGGGGCCTCACGAGCAGTACTTC. It yields the protein CSFRDRGPHEQYF. This chain joins TRBV29-1 and TRBJ2-7; TRBD1 aligns across 12 bases. From germline, CDR1 is SQVTM and CDR2 ANQGSEA. The trim removed 8 bases at V and 5 bases at J, leaving 7 bases unmatched. The CDR3 is 13 residues long.

This clone was detected a few times. The chain uses TRBV30 and TRBJ1-5, with a weak D call TRBD1 (5 bases). The CDR3 runs to 14 residues. Germline V lookup: CDR1 GTSNPN, CDR2 SVGIG (reference sequence). V lost 2 bases and J 1 base, leaving 9 bases between the germline ends. The CDR3 reads CAWSRGRSNQPQHF. The CDR3 bases are TGTGCCTGGAGTAGGGGTCGGAGCAATCAGCCCCAGCATTTT.

For the CDR3, the DNA is TGTGCCAGCAGCGCCCAGGGGACGTACAATGAGCAGTTCTTC. It is translated as CASSAQGTYNEQFF. The gene calls are TRBV9 and TRBJ2-1, with D possibly matching TRBD1 (6 bases). CDR1 and CDR2 (germline): SGDLS, YYNGEE. Trimming stripped 3 bases from V and 4 bases from J, with 11 bases between. The CDR3 runs to 14 residues.